This entry features one T cell receptor (beta chain) sequence. This sample is part of a study of blood T cell repertoires in COVID-19. Assay used: immunoSEQ multiplex PCR; TCRdb lists only in-frame clones, some missing. The data hold roughly 150,000 clones, with roughly 84% observed a single time. This CDR3 has 16 residues. The germline V gene encodes CDR1 LNHDA and CDR2 SQIVND (reference sequence). V was clipped by 5 bases and J by 5 bases; unmatched bases: 11. The TCR was taken from a man aged 55 to 69 who had recovered from COVID-19. Material for sequencing was PBMCs or T cells enriched from blood (not recorded which). This chain uses TRBV19 with TRBJ1-1, with 10 positions matching TRBD1. The CDR3 sequence: CASSRTGTGVRTEAFF. The CDR3 DNA sequence: TGTGCCAGTAGTCGTACCGGGACAGGGGTTCGGACTGAAGCTTTCTTT. The whole variable domain, remainder taken from reference TRBV19 and TRBJ1-1, is DGGITQSPKYLFRKEGQNVTLSCEQNLNHDAMYWYRQDPGQGLRLIYYSQIVNDFQKGDIAEGYSVSREKKESFPLTVTSAQKNPTAFYLCASSRTGTGVRTEAFFGQGTRLTVV.